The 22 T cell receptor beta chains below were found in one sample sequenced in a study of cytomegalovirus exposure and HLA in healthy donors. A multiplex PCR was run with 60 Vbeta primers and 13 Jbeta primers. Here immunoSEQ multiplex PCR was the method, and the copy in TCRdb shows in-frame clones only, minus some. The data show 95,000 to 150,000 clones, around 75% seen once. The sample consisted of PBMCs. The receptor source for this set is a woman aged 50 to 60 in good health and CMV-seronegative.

This CDR3 is CASSTAPWGGTIYF. The CDR3 DNA is TGTGCCAGCAGTACCGCCCCATGGGGAGGCACCATATATTTT. The chain combines TRBV28 with TRBJ1-3; D ambiguous. V lost 5 bases to trimming and J lost 9 bases, with 17 bases between them. The CDR3 is 14 amino acids. CDR1 is MDHEN and CDR2 is SYDVKM in the germline V gene.

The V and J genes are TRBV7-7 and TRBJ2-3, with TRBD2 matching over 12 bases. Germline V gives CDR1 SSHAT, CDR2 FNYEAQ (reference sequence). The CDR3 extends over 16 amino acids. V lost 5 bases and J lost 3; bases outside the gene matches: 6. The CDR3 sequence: CASSPTLAGGTDTQYF. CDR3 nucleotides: TGTGCCAGCAGCCCTACCCTAGCGGGAGGGACAGATACGCAGTATTTT.

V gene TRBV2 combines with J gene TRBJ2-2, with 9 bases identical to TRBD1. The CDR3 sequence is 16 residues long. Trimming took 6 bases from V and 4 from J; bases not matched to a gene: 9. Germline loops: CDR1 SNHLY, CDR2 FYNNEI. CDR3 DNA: TGTGCCAGCAGCGCGACGGGGACAGGGATCACCGGGGAGCTGTTTTTT. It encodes CASSATGTGITGELFF.

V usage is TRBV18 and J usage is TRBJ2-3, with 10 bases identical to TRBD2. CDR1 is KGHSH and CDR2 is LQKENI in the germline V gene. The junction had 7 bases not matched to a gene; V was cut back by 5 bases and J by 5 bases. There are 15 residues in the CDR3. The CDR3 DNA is TGTGCCAGCTCAACCGGGACTAGCGCAAGAGATACGCAGTATTTT. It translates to CASSTGTSARDTQYF.

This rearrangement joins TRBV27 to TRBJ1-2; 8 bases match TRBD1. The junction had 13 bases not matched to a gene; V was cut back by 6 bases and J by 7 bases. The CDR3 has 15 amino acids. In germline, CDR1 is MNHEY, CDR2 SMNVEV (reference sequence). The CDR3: CASRDSGGNSAGYTF. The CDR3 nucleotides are TGTGCCAGCAGAGACTCAGGGGGCAACAGCGCTGGCTACACCTTC.

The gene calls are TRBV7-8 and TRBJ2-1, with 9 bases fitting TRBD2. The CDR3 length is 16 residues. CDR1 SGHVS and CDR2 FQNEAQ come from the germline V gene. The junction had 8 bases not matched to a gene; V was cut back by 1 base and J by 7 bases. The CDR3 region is CASSLGGSGGQNEQFF. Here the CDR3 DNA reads TGTGCCAGCAGCTTAGGGGGTAGCGGGGGCCAGAATGAGCAGTTCTTC.

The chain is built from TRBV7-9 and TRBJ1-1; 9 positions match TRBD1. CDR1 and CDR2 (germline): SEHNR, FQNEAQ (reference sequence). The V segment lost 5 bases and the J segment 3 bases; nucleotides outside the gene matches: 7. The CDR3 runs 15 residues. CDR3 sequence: CASSLQTGGYTEAFF. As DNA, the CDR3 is TGTGCCAGCAGCCTCCAGACAGGGGGTTACACTGAAGCTTTCTTT. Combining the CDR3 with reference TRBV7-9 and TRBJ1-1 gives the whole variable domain DTGVSQNPRHKITKRGQNVTFRCDPISEHNRLYWYRQTLGQGPEFLTYFQNEAQLEKSRLLSDRFSAERPKGSFSTLEIQRTEQGDSAMYLCASSLQTGGYTEAFFGQGTRLTVV.

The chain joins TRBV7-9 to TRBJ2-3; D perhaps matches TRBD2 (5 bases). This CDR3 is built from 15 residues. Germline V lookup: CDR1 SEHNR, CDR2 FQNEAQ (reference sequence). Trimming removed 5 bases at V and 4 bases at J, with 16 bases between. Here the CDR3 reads CASSTGSVLSDTQYF. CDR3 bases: TGTGCCAGCAGCACGGGGTCAGTCCTATCAGATACGCAGTATTTT. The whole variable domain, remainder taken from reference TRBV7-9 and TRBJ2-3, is DTGVSQNPRHKITKRGQNVTFRCDPISEHNRLYWYRQTLGQGPEFLTYFQNEAQLEKSRLLSDRFSAERPKGSFSTLEIQRTEQGDSAMYLCASSTGSVLSDTQYFGPGTRLTVL.

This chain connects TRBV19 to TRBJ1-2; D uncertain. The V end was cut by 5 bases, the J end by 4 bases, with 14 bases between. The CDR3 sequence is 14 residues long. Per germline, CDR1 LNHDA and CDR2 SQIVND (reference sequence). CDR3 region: CASSPSVGIYGYTF. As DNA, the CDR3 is TGTGCCAGTAGTCCCTCCGTCGGGATCTATGGCTACACCTTC.

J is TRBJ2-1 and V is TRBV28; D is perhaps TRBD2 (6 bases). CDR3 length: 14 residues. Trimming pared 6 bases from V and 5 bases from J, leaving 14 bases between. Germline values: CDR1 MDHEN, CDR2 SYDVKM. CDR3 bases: TGTGCCAGCAGACCCGCGGGACTGGACAATGAGCAGTTCTTC. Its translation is CASRPAGLDNEQFF.

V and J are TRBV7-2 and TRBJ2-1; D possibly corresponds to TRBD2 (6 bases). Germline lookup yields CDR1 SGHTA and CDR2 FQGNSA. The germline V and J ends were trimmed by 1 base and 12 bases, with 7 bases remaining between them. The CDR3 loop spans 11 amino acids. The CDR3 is CASSLVAAQFF. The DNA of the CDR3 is TGTGCCAGCAGCTTAGTAGCGGCGCAGTTCTTC.

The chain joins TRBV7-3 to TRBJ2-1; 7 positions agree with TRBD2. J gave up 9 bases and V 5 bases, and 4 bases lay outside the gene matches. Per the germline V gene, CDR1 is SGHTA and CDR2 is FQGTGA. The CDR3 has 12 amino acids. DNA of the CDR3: TGTGCCAGCAGCCTTTCGGGAGGTGAGCAGTTCTTC. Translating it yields CASSLSGGEQFF.

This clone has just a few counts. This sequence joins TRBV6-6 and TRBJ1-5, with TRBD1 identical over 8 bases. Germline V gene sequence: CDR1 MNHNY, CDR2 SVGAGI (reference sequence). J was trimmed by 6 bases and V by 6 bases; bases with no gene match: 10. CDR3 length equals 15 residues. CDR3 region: CASRKDTGGFQPQHF. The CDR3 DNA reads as TGTGCCAGCAGAAAGGACACAGGGGGGTTTCAGCCCCAGCATTTT.

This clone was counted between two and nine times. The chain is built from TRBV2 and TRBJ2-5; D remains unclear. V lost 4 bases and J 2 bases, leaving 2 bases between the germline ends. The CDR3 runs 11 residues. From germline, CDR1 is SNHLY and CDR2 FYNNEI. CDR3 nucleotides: TGTGCCAGCAGTGCGCAAGAGACCCAGTACTTC. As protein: CASSAQETQYF.

The CDR3 DNA is TGCGCCAGCAGGGGGGCGGGAGGCACCAATGAGCAGTTCTTC. This sequence encodes CASRGAGGTNEQFF. The gene calls are TRBV5-1 and TRBJ2-1; TRBD2 aligns across 8 bases. V lost 5 bases to trimming and J lost 6 bases; unmatched junction nucleotides: 7. The CDR3 loop spans 14 amino acids. Germline lookup yields CDR1 SGHRS and CDR2 YFSETQ.

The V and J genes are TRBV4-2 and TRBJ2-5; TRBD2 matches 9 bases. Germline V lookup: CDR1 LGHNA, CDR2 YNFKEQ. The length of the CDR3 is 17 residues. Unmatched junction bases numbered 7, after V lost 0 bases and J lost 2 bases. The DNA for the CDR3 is TGTGCCAGCAGCCAAGAGGAACTAGCGGGCGGTCAAGAGACCCAGTACTTC. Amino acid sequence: CASSQEELAGGQETQYF.

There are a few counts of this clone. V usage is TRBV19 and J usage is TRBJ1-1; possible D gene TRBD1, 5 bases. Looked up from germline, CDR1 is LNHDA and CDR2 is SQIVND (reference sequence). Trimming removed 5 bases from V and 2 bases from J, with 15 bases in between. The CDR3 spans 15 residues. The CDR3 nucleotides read TGTGCCAGTAGTTGGGGGGATATGAGTAACACTGAAGCTTTCTTT. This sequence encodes CASSWGDMSNTEAFF. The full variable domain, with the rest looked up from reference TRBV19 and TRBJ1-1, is DGGITQSPKYLFRKEGQNVTLSCEQNLNHDAMYWYRQDPGQGLRLIYYSQIVNDFQKGDIAEGYSVSREKKESFPLTVTSAQKNPTAFYLCASSWGDMSNTEAFFGQGTRLTVV.

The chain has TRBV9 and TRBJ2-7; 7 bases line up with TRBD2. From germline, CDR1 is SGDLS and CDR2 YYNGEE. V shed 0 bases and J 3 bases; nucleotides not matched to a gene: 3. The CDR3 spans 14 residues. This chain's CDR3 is CASSVGGTNYEQYF. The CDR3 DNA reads TGTGCCAGCAGCGTAGGGGGGACTAACTACGAGCAGTACTTC.

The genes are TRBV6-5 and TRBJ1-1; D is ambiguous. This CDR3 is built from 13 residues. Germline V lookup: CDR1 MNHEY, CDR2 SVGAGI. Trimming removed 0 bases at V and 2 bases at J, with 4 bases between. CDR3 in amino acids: CASSYSTNTEAFF. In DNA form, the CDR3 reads TGTGCCAGCAGTTACTCGACAAACACTGAAGCTTTCTTT.

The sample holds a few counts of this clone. The CDR3, as DNA: TGTGCCAGCAGCTTAGCGGCAGGGATCTATGGCTACACCTTC. It translates to CASSLAAGIYGYTF. J is TRBJ1-2 and V is TRBV7-9; possible D gene TRBD1, 5 bases. CDR3 length: 14 amino acids. In germline, CDR1 is SEHNR, CDR2 FQNEAQ (reference sequence). Trimming removed 0 bases from V and 4 bases from J, with 9 bases in between. The whole variable domain, remainder taken from reference TRBV7-9 and TRBJ1-2, is DTGVSQNPRHKITKRGQNVTFRCDPISEHNRLYWYRQTLGQGPEFLTYFQNEAQLEKSRLLSDRFSAERPKGSFSTLEIQRTEQGDSAMYLCASSLAAGIYGYTFGSGTRLTVV.

CDR3 DNA sequence: TGTGCCAGCACCTGGGATGTGGACAGCGCCTATAATTCACCCCTCCACTTT. This sequence encodes CASTWDVDSAYNSPLHF. V and J are TRBV28 and TRBJ1-6, with a possible D match to TRBD1 (6 bases). Per the germline V gene, CDR1 is MDHEN and CDR2 is SYDVKM. This CDR3 is 17 amino acids long. V was clipped by 7 bases and J by 2 bases, with 18 bases between them.

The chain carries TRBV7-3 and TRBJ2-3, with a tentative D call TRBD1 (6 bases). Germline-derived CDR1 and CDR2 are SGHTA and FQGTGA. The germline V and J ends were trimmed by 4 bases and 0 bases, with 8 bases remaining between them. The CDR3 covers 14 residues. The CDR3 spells CASSSGQSTDTQYF. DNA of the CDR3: TGTGCCAGCAGCTCTGGACAGAGCACAGATACGCAGTATTTT.